These T cell receptor beta chains were read from a single sample in a study of technical replicates of blood from several donors. Profiling relied on immunoSEQ multiplex PCR, and the TCRdb table lists in-frame clones only, not all of them. The sample yields about 12,000 clones, approximately 95% seen once. The sequenced sample consisted of PBMCs. Receptors were obtained from a human donor in good health. The CDR3 runs from the conserved cysteine through the conserved F or W. The order of the fields is D gene, V gene, J gene, clone size, CDR3 DNA, CDR3 protein. D genes are given only for firm matches. Only some rows state a clone size, as once, few, many or a class for expanded clones.

TRBD1	TRBV5-4	TRBJ2-3	-	TGTGCCAGCAGCCTACAGGGGGCAGATACGCAGTATTTT	CASSLQGADTQYF
-	TRBV5-4	TRBJ2-7	-	TGTGCCAGCTCAACCGGAGGGGGCGCCTCCTACGAGCAGTACTTC	CASSTGGGASYEQYF
-	TRBV6-1	TRBJ1-5	-	TGTGCCAGCAGTGAAAAGACAGCCTTTCATCAGCCCCAGCATTTT	CASSEKTAFHQPQHF
TRBD2	TRBV5-4	TRBJ2-5	-	TGTGCCAGCAGCTCCGGGGGGGGAACGTACCAAGAGACCCAGTACTTC	CASSSGGGTYQETQYF
-	TRBV6-1	TRBJ2-7	-	TGTGCCAGCAGTGAAGGGCCGGACAGATACTACGAGCAGTACTTC	CASSEGPDRYYEQYF
-	TRBV19	TRBJ1-1	-	TGTGCCAGTAGTATAGGACAGTCCACTGAAGCTTTCTTT	CASSIGQSTEAFF
TRBD2	TRBV11-2	TRBJ2-3	-	TGTGCCAGCAGCTTAGGGGGGACTAGCGGGAGCACAGATACGCAGTATTTT	CASSLGGTSGSTDTQYF
TRBD1	TRBV30	TRBJ2-7	few	TGTGCCACGGACAGGGGGTACGAGCAGTACTTC	CATDRGYEQYF
TRBD2	TRBV5-1	TRBJ2-3	-	TGCGCCAGCAGCTTTCTTCCCTCTACGGGGGGTACAGATACGCAGTATTTT	CASSFLPSTGGTDTQYF
-	TRBV6-1	TRBJ1-5	-	TGTGCCAGCAGTGGGGGAACAGGATTCAATCAGCCCCAGCATTTT	CASSGGTGFNQPQHF
-	TRBV10-1	TRBJ1-1	-	TGCGCCAGCAGTGAATATAGTTACCTCCTGAACACTGAAGCTTTCTTT	CASSEYSYLLNTEAFF
TRBD1	TRBV6-1	TRBJ1-2	few	TGTGCCATCGATGGACAGGGTAGGGGCTACACCTTC	CAIDGQGRGYTF